This T cell receptor beta chain was found in a study of spatial heterogeneity in lung cancer. The CDR3 is 15 residues long. Germline-derived CDR1 and CDR2 are LNHNV and YYDKDF (reference sequence). Losses at the gene ends were 5 bases for V and 5 bases for J; bases not matched to a gene: 8. This clonotype was counted only a few times. TCRdb used MiXCR to reprocess the 5' RACE reads, holding one entry per CDR3 protein. The data hold tens of thousands of distinct CDR3 sequences, with roughly 7.2% observed a single time. Sample time point: sample taken at primary tumor resection. This TCR came from a female donor with early-stage non-small cell lung cancer. The V call is TRBV15, the J call TRBJ1-4, with TRBD1 matching 7 bases. The sequenced sample was PBMCs, obtained at surgery. CDR3 sequence (DNA): TGTGCCACCAGCGGTTGGACAGGCGGGAATGAAAAACTGTTTTTT. Its protein product is CATSGWTGGNEKLFF.